This T cell receptor beta chain was sequenced during a study of OX40 agonist ivuxolimab in advanced cancers. Broadly, across the study: Ivuxolimab, which targeted the costimulatory receptor OX40 (CD134), was an agonistic, fully human IgG2 monoclonal antibody. Intravenous ivuxolimab was administered to patients every 2 weeks at six dose levels: 0.01, 0.1, 0.3, 1.5, 3 and 10 mg/kg. Of the 50 or so patients in dose escalation, 19 had hepatocellular carcinoma, approximately 15 had melanoma, 9 had renal cell carcinoma and 9 had head and neck cancer. A male proportion of approximately 83% and a mean age of 60 years, ranging from roughly 23 to 85, were recorded for the dose-escalation cohort. Patients were allowed to have had prior anti-PD-1, anti-PD-L1 or anti-CTLA-4 therapy, and approximately 40% of the dose-escalation patients had been treated with checkpoint inhibitors. Partial responses were achieved by three dose-escalation patients, of whom one had hepatocellular carcinoma and two had cutaneous melanoma. The point of sequencing TCRbeta in the periphery was to test whether ivuxolimab changed TCR sequence diversity and drove clonal T-cell expansion. The paper describes the monotherapy dose-escalation part (N ≈ 51 patients) of the phase I trial of ivuxolimab.

V is shortened by 1 base, J by 4 bases, and the region joining them spans 14 bases. The CDR1 and CDR2 encoded by the germline V gene (reference sequence) are SGHKS and YYEKEE. Inclusive of the bounding cysteine and phenylalanine, the CDR3 is 15 residues long. The retained sequence is limited to the CDR3, 45 bases, with the frame set at the first base. As to this clone: The clone's antigen remains unknown. No per-base quality is available; no much larger clone lies one base away.

Overall study results and their limits: Low levels of normalized T-cell clonal expansion were also seen in some nonresponding patients. Partial responders in the 0.1-3.0 mg/kg groups had among the lowest normalized peripheral clonal expansion, especially among CD8+ T cells. After ivuxolimab, more expanded clones were found on average in CD8+ T cells than in CD4+ T cells. The antigen specificity of the peripheral T cells that underwent clonal expansion was not determined. At doses of 0.1 to 3.0 mg/kg, clonal expansion of both CD4+ and CD8+ blood T cells was observed from baseline to week 6.

Genomic DNA was extracted from sorted cells for sequencing of the TCRbeta CDR3 region. The immunoSEQ Assay was used to sequence the TCRbeta CDR3 regions. This immuneACCESS table, as held by TCRdb, lists in-frame sequences with V and J called but not all clones. Of the missing ones, under half trace to an unresolved V gene in checked studies; the others have no known cause. In all, the sample holds about 67,000 clones, and about 88% of those were seen once. About 0.26% of the sample is taken by the ten largest. Patients with a history of autoimmune disease or receiving systemic immunosuppression were excluded from the trial. Peripheral blood for TCR sequencing was collected from all dose cohorts at baseline, on cycle 4 day 1, and on cycle 7 day 1. Samples came from an open-label, multicenter, first-in-human phase I dose-escalation trial of ivuxolimab. Adults with locally advanced or metastatic melanoma, renal cell, hepatocellular, or head and neck squamous cell carcinoma were enrolled in the trial. Before TCR sequencing, CD4+ and CD8+ T cells were separately sorted from peripheral blood.

The material was CD4+ or CD8+ T cells sorted from blood, obtained in a trial of the OX40 agonist ivuxolimab. The TCR originated in an adult with an advanced solid tumor such as melanoma, head and neck, liver or kidney cancer. Rearrangement joined TRBV5-5 to TRBJ1-1; 5 matching bases give a weak D call of TRBD1. The CDR3 region reads CASSLQGGTGTEAFF. The DNA is TGTGCCAGCAGCTTGCAAGGAGGGACGGGCACTGAAGCTTTCTTT.